The present T cell receptor beta chain was sequenced within a study of metastatic and nonmetastatic thyroid tumors. In its sample, this clone was seen a few times. Its antigen is currently unknown. No patient received treatment before thyroid surgery. The ends were cut back, 1 base at V and 0 bases at J, with 15 bases in the middle. CDR1 MDHEN and CDR2 SYDVKM come from the germline V gene. CDR3 length equals 17 residues. General study points: Benign nodules reportedly had significantly lower TCR beta diversity than malignant thyroid tumors in blood and tumor.

TCRdb re-called the PCR reads through MiXCR. This table holds roughly 6,600 clones, roughly 33% found once. The sequence was obtained from a female donor with papillary thyroid cancer or a benign thyroid nodule (not recorded which). Some clones in this sample may be carry-over from other donors' samples. The chain links TRBV28 to TRBJ1-1; TRBD1 might be the D (6 bases). Sequenced material: adjacent normal tissue. The CDR3 is CASSLSGERGMNTEAFF. For the CDR3, the DNA is TGTGCCAGCAGTTTATCAGGGGAACGGGGGATGAACACTGAAGCTTTCTTT.